This T cell receptor beta chain was captured in a study of blood T cell repertoires in COVID-19. Clones were sequenced by immunoSEQ multiplex PCR, and TCRdb holds only the in-frame ones, with some missing. This sample has some 330,000 clones, with roughly 87% found just once. The germline gives CDR1 SGHVS, CDR2 FQNEAQ. The length of the CDR3 is 17 residues. Trimming cost V 5 bases and J 0 bases, with 14 bases left between them. This chain uses TRBV7-8 with TRBJ2-6, with unresolved D. Sequencing input: PBMCs or T cells enriched from blood (not recorded which). The clonotype comes from a woman in her fifties or sixties who had recovered from COVID-19. The CDR3 here is CASSPREFSSGANVLTF. The CDR3 region has the DNA TGTGCCAGCAGCCCCCGAGAGTTTAGCTCTGGGGCCAACGTCCTGACTTTC.